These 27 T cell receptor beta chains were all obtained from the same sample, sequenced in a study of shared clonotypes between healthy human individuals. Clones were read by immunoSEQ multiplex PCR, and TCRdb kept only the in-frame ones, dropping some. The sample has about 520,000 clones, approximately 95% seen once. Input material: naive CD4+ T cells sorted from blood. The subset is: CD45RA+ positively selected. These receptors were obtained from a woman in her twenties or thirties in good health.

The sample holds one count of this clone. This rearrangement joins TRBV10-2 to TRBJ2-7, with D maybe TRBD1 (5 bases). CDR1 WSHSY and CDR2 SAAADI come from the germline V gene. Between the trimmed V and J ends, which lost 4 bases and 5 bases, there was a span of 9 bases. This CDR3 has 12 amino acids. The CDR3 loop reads CASSGGSHEQYF. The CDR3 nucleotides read TGCGCCAGCAGTGGGGGCTCTCACGAGCAGTACTTC.

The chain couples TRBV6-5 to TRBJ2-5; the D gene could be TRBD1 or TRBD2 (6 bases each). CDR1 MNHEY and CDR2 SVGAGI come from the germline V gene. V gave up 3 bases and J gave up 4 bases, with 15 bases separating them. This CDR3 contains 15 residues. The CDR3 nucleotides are TGTGCCAGCAGTTATCACGAGGGGGGCGGAGAGACCCAGTACTTC. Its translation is CASSYHEGGGETQYF.

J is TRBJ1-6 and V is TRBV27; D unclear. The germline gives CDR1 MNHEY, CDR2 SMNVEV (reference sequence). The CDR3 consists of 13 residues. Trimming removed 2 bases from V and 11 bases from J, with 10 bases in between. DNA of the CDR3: TGTGCCAGCAGTTTACGAAAGGAGACACCCCTCCACTTT. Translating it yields CASSLRKETPLHF.

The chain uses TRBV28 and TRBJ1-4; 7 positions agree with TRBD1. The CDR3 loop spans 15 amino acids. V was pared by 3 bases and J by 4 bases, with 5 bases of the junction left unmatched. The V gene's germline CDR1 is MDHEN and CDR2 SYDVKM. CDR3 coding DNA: TGTGCCAGCAGTTTCTGGACAGGCCTTAATGAAAAACTGTTTTTT. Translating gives CASSFWTGLNEKLFF.

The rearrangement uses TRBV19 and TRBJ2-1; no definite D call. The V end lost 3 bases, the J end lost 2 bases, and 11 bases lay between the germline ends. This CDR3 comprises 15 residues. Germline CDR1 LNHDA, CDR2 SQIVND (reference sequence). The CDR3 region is CASSIVERAYNEQFF. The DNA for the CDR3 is TGTGCCAGTAGTATCGTGGAGCGAGCCTACAATGAGCAGTTCTTC.

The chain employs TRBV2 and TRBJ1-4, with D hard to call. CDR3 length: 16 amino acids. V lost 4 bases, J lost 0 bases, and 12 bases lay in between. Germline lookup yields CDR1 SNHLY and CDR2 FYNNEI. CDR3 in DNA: TGTGCCAGCAGTGTCCGTGGGAGGGCAACTAATGAAAAACTGTTTTTT. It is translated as CASSVRGRATNEKLFF.

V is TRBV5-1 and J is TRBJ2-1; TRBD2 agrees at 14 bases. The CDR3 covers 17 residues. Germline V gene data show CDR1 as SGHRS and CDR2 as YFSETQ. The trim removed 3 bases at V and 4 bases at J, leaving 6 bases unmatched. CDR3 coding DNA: TGCGCCAGCAGCTCACCGGGACTAGCGGGGGCGTACAATGAGCAGTTCTTC. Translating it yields CASSSPGLAGAYNEQFF.

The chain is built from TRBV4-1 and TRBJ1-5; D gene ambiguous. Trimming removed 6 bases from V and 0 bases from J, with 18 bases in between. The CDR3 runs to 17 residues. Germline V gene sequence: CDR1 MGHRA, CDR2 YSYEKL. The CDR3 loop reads CASRQYPLTVSNQPQHF. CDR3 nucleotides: TGCGCCAGCAGACAGTACCCTCTGACGGTTAGCAATCAGCCCCAGCATTTT.

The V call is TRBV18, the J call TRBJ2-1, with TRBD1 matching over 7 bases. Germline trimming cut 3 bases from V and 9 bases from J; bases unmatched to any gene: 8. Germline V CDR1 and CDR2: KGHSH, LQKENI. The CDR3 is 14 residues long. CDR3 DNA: TGTGCCAGCTCACCTATAACAGGGGATGGTGAGCAGTTCTTC. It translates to CASSPITGDGEQFF.

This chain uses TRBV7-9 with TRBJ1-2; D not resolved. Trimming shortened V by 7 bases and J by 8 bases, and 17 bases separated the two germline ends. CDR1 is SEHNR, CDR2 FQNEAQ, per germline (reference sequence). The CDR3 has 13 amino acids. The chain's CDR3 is CASTPSFGHGYTF. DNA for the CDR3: TGTGCCAGCACCCCCAGTTTCGGGCACGGCTACACCTTC.

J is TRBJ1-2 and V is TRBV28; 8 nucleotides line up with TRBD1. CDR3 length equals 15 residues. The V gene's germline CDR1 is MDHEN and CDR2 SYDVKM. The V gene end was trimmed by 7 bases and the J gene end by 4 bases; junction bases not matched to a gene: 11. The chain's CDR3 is CASIRDRKFIYGYTF. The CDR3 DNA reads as TGTGCCAGCATACGGGACAGGAAATTTATCTATGGCTACACCTTC.

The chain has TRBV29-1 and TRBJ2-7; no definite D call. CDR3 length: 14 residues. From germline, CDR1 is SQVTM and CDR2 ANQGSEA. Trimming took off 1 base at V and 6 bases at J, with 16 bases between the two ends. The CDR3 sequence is CSVEGQAFGGEQYF. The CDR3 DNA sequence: TGCAGCGTTGAAGGTCAGGCTTTTGGTGGCGAGCAGTACTTC.

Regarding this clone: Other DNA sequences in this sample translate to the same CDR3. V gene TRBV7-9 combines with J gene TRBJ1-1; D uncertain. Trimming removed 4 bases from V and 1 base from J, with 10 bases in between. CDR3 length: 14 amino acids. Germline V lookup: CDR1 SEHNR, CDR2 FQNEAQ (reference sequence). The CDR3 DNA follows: TGTGCCAGCAGCTCCCCCGCGGGGAACACTGAAGCTTTCTTT. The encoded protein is CASSSPAGNTEAFF.

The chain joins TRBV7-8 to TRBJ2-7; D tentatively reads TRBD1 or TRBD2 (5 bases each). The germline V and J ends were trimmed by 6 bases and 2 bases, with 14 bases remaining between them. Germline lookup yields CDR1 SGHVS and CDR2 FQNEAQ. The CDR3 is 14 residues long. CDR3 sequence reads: CASSSGTPAYEQYF. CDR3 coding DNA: TGTGCCAGCAGTTCGGGGACGCCCGCCTACGAGCAGTACTTC.

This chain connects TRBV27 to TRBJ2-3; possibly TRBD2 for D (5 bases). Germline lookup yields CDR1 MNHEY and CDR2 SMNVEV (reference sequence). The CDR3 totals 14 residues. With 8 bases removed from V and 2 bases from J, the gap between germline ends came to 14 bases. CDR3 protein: CASRSKRHTDTQYF. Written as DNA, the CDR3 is TGTGCCAGCCGTTCTAAGCGGCACACAGATACGCAGTATTTT.

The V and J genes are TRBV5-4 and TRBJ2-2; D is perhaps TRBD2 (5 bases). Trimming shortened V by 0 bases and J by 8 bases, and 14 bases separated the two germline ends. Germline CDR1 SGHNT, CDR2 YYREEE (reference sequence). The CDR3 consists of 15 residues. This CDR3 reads CASSLGGLLAGELFF. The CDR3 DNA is TGTGCCAGCAGCTTGGGAGGACTTCTGGCAGGGGAGCTGTTTTTT. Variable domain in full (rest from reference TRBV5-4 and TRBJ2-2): ETGVTQSPTHLIKTRGQQVTLRCSSQSGHNTVSWYQQALGQGPQFIFQYYREEENGRGNFPPRFSGLQFPNYSSELNVNALELDDSALYLCASSLGGLLAGELFFGEGSRLTVL.

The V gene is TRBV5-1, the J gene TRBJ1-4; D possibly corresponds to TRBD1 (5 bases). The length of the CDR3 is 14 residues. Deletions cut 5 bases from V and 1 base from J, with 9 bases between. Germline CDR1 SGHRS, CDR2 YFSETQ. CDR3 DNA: TGCGCCAGCAGGAGGGGAGGAACTAATGAAAAACTGTTTTTT. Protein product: CASRRGGTNEKLFF.

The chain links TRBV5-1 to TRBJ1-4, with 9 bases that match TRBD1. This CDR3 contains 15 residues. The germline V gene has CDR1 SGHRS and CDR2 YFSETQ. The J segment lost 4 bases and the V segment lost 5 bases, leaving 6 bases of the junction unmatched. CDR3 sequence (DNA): TGCGCCAGCAGTACAGGGGGCAGCGGTAATGAAAAACTGTTTTTT. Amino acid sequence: CASSTGGSGNEKLFF.

CDR3 residues: CASSIVTESEQYF. In DNA form, the CDR3 reads TGTGCCAGTAGTATAGTGACAGAATCCGAGCAGTACTTC. The V and J genes are TRBV19 and TRBJ2-7; possibly TRBD1 for D (5 bases). Germline V gene data show CDR1 as LNHDA and CDR2 as SQIVND (reference sequence). The CDR3 is 13 residues long. Trimming shortened V by 1 base and J by 6 bases, and 10 bases separated the two germline ends.

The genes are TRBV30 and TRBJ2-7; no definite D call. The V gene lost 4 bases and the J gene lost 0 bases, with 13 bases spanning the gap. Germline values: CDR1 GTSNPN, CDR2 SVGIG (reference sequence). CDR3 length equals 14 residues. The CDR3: CAWTRKQPSYEQYF. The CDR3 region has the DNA TGTGCCTGGACGAGGAAGCAGCCCTCCTACGAGCAGTACTTC. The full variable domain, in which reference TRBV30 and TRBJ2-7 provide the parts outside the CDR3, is SQTIHQWPATLVQPVGSPLSLECTVEGTSNPNLYWYRQAAGRGLQLLFYSVGIGQISSEVPQNLSASRPQDRQFILSSKKLLLSDSGFYLCAWTRKQPSYEQYFGPGTRLTVT.

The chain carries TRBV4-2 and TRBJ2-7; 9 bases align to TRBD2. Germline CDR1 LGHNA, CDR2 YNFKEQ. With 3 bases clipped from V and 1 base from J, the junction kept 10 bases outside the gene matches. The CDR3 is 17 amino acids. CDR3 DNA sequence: TGTGCCAGCAGCCAGTTCACTAGCGGGCCGAGATCCTACGAGCAGTACTTC. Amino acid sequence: CASSQFTSGPRSYEQYF.

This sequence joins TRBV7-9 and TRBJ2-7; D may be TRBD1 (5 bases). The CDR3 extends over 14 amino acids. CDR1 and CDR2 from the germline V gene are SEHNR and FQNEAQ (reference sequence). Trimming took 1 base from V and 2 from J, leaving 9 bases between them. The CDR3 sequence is CASSLGGQTYEQYF. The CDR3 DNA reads TGTGCCAGCAGCTTAGGGGGCCAAACCTACGAGCAGTACTTC.

The CDR3 DNA is TGTGCCAGAAGGGGTAAACCAGGGAGAGGGGCCAACGTCCTGACTTTC. Translated: CARRGKPGRGANVLTF. The chain joins TRBV5-3 to TRBJ2-6, with D tentatively TRBD1 or TRBD2 (5 bases each). TRBV5-3 is annotated as an ORF whose role is uncertain. With 5 bases removed from V and 4 bases from J, the gap between germline ends came to 16 bases. This CDR3 region has 16 residues.

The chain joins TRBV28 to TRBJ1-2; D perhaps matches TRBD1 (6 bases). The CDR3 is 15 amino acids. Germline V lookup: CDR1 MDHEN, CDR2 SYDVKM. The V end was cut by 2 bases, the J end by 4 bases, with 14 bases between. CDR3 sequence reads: CASSLGTFSPYGYTF. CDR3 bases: TGTGCCAGCAGTTTAGGGACATTTAGTCCCTATGGCTACACCTTC.

Here the CDR3 DNA reads TGTGCCAGCTCACCCCGCACCCGTGGACTTTACGAGCAGTACTTC. Translation gives CASSPRTRGLYEQYF. This chain joins TRBV18 and TRBJ2-7; a weak D match, TRBD2 (5 bases). CDR3 length equals 15 residues. V lost 3 bases and J 4 bases, leaving 16 bases between the germline ends. Germline loops: CDR1 KGHSH, CDR2 LQKENI.

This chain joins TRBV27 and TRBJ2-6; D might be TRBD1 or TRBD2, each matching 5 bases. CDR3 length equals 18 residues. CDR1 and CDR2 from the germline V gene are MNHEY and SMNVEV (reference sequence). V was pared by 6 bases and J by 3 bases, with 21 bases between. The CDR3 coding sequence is TGTGCCAGCAGCGATGAAGGGGCGGGCATTGGTGGGGCCAACGTCCTGACTTTC. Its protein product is CASSDEGAGIGGANVLTF.

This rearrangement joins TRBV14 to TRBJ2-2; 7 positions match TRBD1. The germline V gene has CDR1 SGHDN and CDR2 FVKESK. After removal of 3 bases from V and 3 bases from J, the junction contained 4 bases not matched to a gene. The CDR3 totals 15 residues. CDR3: CASSHKTGYTGELFF. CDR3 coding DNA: TGTGCCAGCAGCCATAAGACAGGGTACACCGGGGAGCTGTTTTTT.